What follows are 16 T cell receptor beta chains derived from one specimen sequenced in a study of cytomegalovirus exposure and HLA in healthy donors (dated 2017 in TCRdb). The method was the immunoSEQ multiplex PCR assay. TCRdb mirrors the immuneACCESS table, restricted to in-frame sequences. Some clones are absent from its copies; in checked studies, under half trace to an unresolved V gene, and the reason for the others is unknown. This sample has 150,000 to 180,000 clones in its table, and 86% of those were observed once. Approximately 20% of the sample rests with the top ten. The sample consisted of PBMCs. The receptors originated from a man in his late teens or twenties in good health and CMV-seropositive.

This clone appeared once. The chain carries TRBV5-4 and TRBJ2-3; TRBD2 matches at 7 bases. Germline-derived CDR1 and CDR2 are SGHNT and YYREEE (reference sequence). The ends lost 1 base at V and 5 bases at J; junction bases unmatched: 4. The CDR3 loop spans 14 amino acids. This CDR3 is CASSLSLAVDTQYF. The CDR3 DNA reads TGTGCCAGCAGCTTGAGCCTAGCGGTAGATACGCAGTATTTT.

The V call is TRBV7-8, the J call TRBJ1-5; TRBD1 aligns across 12 bases. The J segment lost 7 bases and the V segment lost 8 bases, leaving 9 bases of the junction unmatched. Germline V gives CDR1 SGHVS, CDR2 FQNEAQ. The CDR3 runs 15 residues. This CDR3 reads CASPQGQGAQQPQHF. In DNA, the CDR3 is TGTGCCAGCCCCCAGGGACAGGGGGCTCAGCAGCCCCAGCATTTT.

The chain is built from TRBV15 and TRBJ1-2, with unresolved D. The CDR3 sequence is 13 residues long. V lost 0 bases and J lost 6, with 8 bases in between. Looked up from germline, CDR1 is LNHNV and CDR2 is YYDKDF (reference sequence). Here the CDR3 DNA reads TGTGCCACCAGCAGAGAAGTGTCAGATGGCTACACCTTC. It yields the protein CATSREVSDGYTF. Supplemented by reference TRBV15 and TRBJ1-2, the full variable domain reads DAMVIQNPRYQVTQFGKPVTLSCSQTLNHNVMYWYQQKSSQAPKLLFHYYDKDFNNEADTPDNFQSRRPNTSFCFLDIRSPGLGDTAMYLCATSREVSDGYTFGSGTRLTVV.

This clone was observed a single time. Compared with germline, one end of the junction differs, possibly owing to a read error. The chain joins TRBV5-3 to TRBJ2-3; 8 bases fit TRBD1. TRBV5-3 has ORF status, its function being uncertain. This CDR3 is 16 amino acids long. CDR3 sequence (DNA): TGTGCCAGAAGCTCGAGACAGGGGCTAGGCACGGATACGCAGTATTTT. Its translation is CARSSRQGLGTDTQYF.

This rearrangement joins TRBV29-1 to TRBJ2-1; maybe TRBD2 (5 bases). The CDR3 consists of 16 residues. In germline, CDR1 is SQVTM, CDR2 ANQGSEA. The CDR3 DNA sequence: TGCAGTAGCAGCCTTTTTCCCTCAAAGCGGTACAATGAGCAGTTCTTC. It encodes CSSSLFPSKRYNEQFF.

The chain employs TRBV5-1 and TRBJ2-2; 10 bases are a match to TRBD1. The CDR3 has 17 amino acids. Losses at the gene ends were 4 bases for V and 4 bases for J; bases not matched to a gene: 10. Germline V lookup: CDR1 SGHRS, CDR2 YFSETQ. The CDR3 loop reads CASSPHSGTGVTGELFF. CDR3 bases: TGCGCCAGCAGCCCGCACTCCGGGACAGGGGTCACCGGGGAGCTGTTTTTT. The full variable domain, its missing parts supplied by reference TRBV5-1 and TRBJ2-2, is KAGVTQTPRYLIKTRGQQVTLSCSPISGHRSVSWYQQTPGQGLQFLFEYFSETQRNKGNFPGRFSGRQFSNSRSEMNVSTLELGDSALYLCASSPHSGTGVTGELFFGEGSRLTVL.

The chain joins TRBV7-6 to TRBJ2-3, with D hard to call. Germline CDR1 and CDR2: SGHVS and FNYEAQ. The V end lost 0 bases, the J end lost 6 bases, and 4 bases lay between the germline ends. The CDR3 length is 12 residues. The CDR3 reads CASSLAEDTQYF. The CDR3 bases are TGTGCCAGCAGCTTAGCGGAGGATACGCAGTATTTT.

The chain links TRBV6-1 to TRBJ1-6; D possibly corresponds to TRBD1 (6 bases). The CDR3 totals 16 residues. The germline V gene encodes CDR1 MNHNS and CDR2 SASEGT. V was shortened by 3 bases and J by 4 bases, with 13 bases between the two germline ends. CDR3: CASSESYREYNSPLHF. The CDR3 coding sequence is TGTGCCAGCAGTGAGTCCTACAGGGAGTATAATTCACCCCTCCACTTT.

This clone came up once. The gene calls are TRBV9 and TRBJ2-1; 9 bases are a match to TRBD2. The CDR3 runs to 18 residues. Unmatched junction bases numbered 15, after V lost 4 bases and J lost 4 bases. Germline V CDR1 and CDR2: SGDLS, YYNGEE. This chain's CDR3 is CASSHGSGGHYTYNEQFF. DNA of the CDR3: TGTGCCAGCAGCCACGGTAGCGGGGGCCATTACACGTACAATGAGCAGTTCTTC.

This chain joins TRBV30 and TRBJ1-4; a possible D gene is TRBD1 (6 bases). Germline V gene lookup returns CDR1 GTSNPN and CDR2 SVGIG (reference sequence). Trimming removed 0 bases at V and 14 bases at J, with 13 bases between. CDR3 length: 12 amino acids. The CDR3 here is CAWSVRGGRLFF. CDR3 DNA: TGTGCCTGGAGTGTACGGGGGGGGCGTCTGTTTTTT.

CDR3 sequence (DNA): TGTGCCATCAGTGAGCCAGAGCGAGACGAGCAGTACTTC. It yields the protein CAISEPERDEQYF. V is TRBV10-3 and J is TRBJ2-7, with D hard to call. There are 13 residues in the CDR3. V lost 2 bases and J 5 bases, leaving 10 bases between the germline ends. Germline V gives CDR1 ENHRY, CDR2 SYGVKD.

The CDR3, as DNA: TGTGCCAGCAGTCCCTTGTACAGGGCTACAGATACGCAGTATTTT. Its translation is CASSPLYRATDTQYF. V gene TRBV25-1 combines with J gene TRBJ2-3, with D maybe TRBD1 (6 bases). This CDR3 is built from 15 residues. V lost 5 bases to trimming and J lost 3 bases, with 15 bases between them. CDR1 MGHDK and CDR2 SYGVNS come from the germline V gene.

J is TRBJ2-2 and V is TRBV27; the match to TRBD2 covers 9 bases. CDR1 MNHEY and CDR2 SMNVEV come from the germline V gene (reference sequence). The CDR3 contains 14 residues. V was clipped by 10 bases and J by 4 bases; unmatched bases: 7. The CDR3 region is CATRAGGGTGELFF. CDR3 coding DNA: TGTGCCACTCGGGCGGGGGGGGGCACCGGGGAGCTGTTTTTT.

The chain joins TRBV18 to TRBJ1-1; a weak D match, TRBD1 (6 bases). The germline V gene has CDR1 KGHSH and CDR2 LQKENI. The CDR3 sequence is 14 residues long. The germline V and J ends were trimmed by 5 bases and 0 bases, with 10 bases remaining between them. CDR3 nucleotide sequence: TGTGCCAGCTCAAGACAGGTGATGAACACTGAAGCTTTCTTT. It is translated as CASSRQVMNTEAFF.

This clone was recorded a few times. The chain joins TRBV6-6 to TRBJ1-3; D unclear. Trimming stripped 6 bases from V and 2 bases from J, with 8 bases between. Germline V gene lookup returns CDR1 MNHNY and CDR2 SVGAGI (reference sequence). The CDR3 sequence is 13 residues long. This CDR3 reads CASSPTPGNTIYF. The CDR3 coding sequence is TGTGCCAGCAGCCCGACACCTGGAAACACCATATATTTT.

This chain links TRBV7-9 with TRBJ1-2; no clear D. V was clipped by 5 bases and J by 8 bases, with 18 bases between them. The CDR3 is 14 amino acids. CDR1 SEHNR and CDR2 FQNEAQ come from the germline V gene (reference sequence). The CDR3 is CASSNPVEGGGYTF. The CDR3 nucleotides read TGTGCCAGCAGCAACCCCGTAGAGGGAGGCGGCTACACCTTC. Full variable domain (missing parts from reference TRBV7-9 and TRBJ1-2): DTGVSQNPRHKITKRGQNVTFRCDPISEHNRLYWYRQTLGQGPEFLTYFQNEAQLEKSRLLSDRFSAERPKGSFSTLEIQRTEQGDSAMYLCASSNPVEGGGYTFGSGTRLTVV.